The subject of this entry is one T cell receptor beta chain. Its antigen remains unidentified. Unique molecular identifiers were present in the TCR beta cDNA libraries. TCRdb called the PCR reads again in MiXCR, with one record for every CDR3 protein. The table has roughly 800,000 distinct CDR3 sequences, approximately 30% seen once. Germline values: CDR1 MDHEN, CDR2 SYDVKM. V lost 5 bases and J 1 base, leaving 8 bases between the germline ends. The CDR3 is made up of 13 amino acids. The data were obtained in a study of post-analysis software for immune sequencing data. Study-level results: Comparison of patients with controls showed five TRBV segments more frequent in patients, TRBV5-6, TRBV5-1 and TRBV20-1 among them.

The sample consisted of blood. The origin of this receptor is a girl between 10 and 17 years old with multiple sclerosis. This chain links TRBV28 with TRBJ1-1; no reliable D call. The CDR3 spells CASSKQKNTEAFF. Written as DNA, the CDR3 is TGTGCCAGCAGTAAACAGAAGAACACTGAAGCTTTCTTT.